A single sample gave rise to the 14 T cell receptor beta chains below, sequenced in a study of control samples from healthy donors and cancer patients. Assay: immunoSEQ multiplex PCR; the TCRdb copy retains only in-frame clones and omits some. Of 45,000 to 60,000 clones listed, about four fifths were seen once; the top ten hold 9.5% to 13%. Input material: blood. These receptors came from a man between 65 and 85 years old in good health.

This chain links TRBV5-1 with TRBJ2-3, with 9 bases fitting TRBD2. The germline V gene has CDR1 SGHRS and CDR2 YFSETQ. The V and J ends lost 0 bases and 5 bases, in that order; junction bases with no gene match: 7. This CDR3 contains 16 residues. The CDR3 here is CASSLGLAGFQDTQYF. CDR3 sequence (DNA): TGCGCCAGCAGCTTGGGTCTAGCGGGATTTCAAGATACGCAGTATTTT.

This sequence joins TRBV5-1 and TRBJ2-1, with TRBD1 matching over 10 bases. Germline V CDR1 and CDR2: SGHRS, YFSETQ. Losses at the gene ends were 0 bases for V and 4 bases for J; bases not matched to a gene: 1. This CDR3 is 15 amino acids long. CDR3 protein: CASSLGGQGYNEQFF. The CDR3 DNA is TGCGCCAGCAGCTTGGGGGGACAGGGGTACAATGAGCAGTTCTTC.

The chain carries TRBV24-1 and TRBJ1-5, with D possibly being TRBD1 (6 bases). Germline CDR1 and CDR2: KGHDR and SFDVKD. This CDR3 contains 14 residues. V was cut by 6 bases and J by 6 bases, with 14 bases left in between. CDR3 in amino acids: CATSPGQGSQPQHF. The CDR3 DNA reads TGTGCCACCAGTCCAGGCCAGGGGAGTCAGCCCCAGCATTTT.

The chain recombines TRBV11-3 with TRBJ2-1, with 9 bases aligning to TRBD1. The CDR3 is 13 residues long. Germline CDR1 and CDR2: SGHNT and YENEEA. Unmatched junction bases numbered 3, after V lost 5 bases and J lost 7 bases. The CDR3 loop reads CASSTGTGNEQFF. DNA for the CDR3: TGTGCCAGCAGCACCGGGACAGGGAATGAGCAGTTCTTC.

V usage is TRBV9 and J usage is TRBJ2-5; D assignment may be TRBD1 or TRBD2 (5 bases each). Trimming took 7 bases from V and 2 from J, leaving 18 bases between them. The V gene's germline CDR1 is SGDLS and CDR2 YYNGEE. The CDR3 is 15 amino acids. The CDR3, as DNA: TGTGCCAGCTCGCGGCTCTCGGGGCTTCAAGAGACCCAGTACTTC. It specifies CASSRLSGLQETQYF.

The chain joins TRBV19 to TRBJ2-1; 10 nucleotides line up with TRBD2. Germline CDR1 LNHDA, CDR2 SQIVND (reference sequence). CDR3 length: 15 amino acids. V shed 2 bases and J 15 bases; nucleotides not matched to a gene: 13. CDR3 in DNA: TGTGCCAGTAGTATAACCCCCCTTGCTAGCGGGAGCCTGTTCTTC. Protein sequence: CASSITPLASGSLFF.

V and J are TRBV13 and TRBJ2-1, with D perhaps given as TRBD1 or TRBD2 (5 bases each). The germline V gene encodes CDR1 PRHDT and CDR2 FYEKMQ (reference sequence). Trimming took off 1 base at V and 13 bases at J, with 14 bases between the two ends. The CDR3 loop spans 13 amino acids. The CDR3 nucleotides read TGTGCCAGCAGCTTAGCGGGACGCCTAGCTCAGTTCTTC. It specifies CASSLAGRLAQFF.

This chain connects TRBV15 to TRBJ2-7; tentatively, D is TRBD1 (6 bases). This CDR3 is 15 amino acids long. V was shortened by 1 base and J by 1 base, with 11 bases between the two germline ends. CDR1 is LNHNV, CDR2 YYDKDF, per germline (reference sequence). The CDR3 nucleotides are TGTGCCACCAGCAGAGCGAAAGGGGGATCCTACGAGCAGTACTTC. It is translated as CATSRAKGGSYEQYF.

The chain uses TRBV7-2 and TRBJ2-1; the match to TRBD2 covers 8 bases. Trimming took 4 bases from V and 6 from J; bases not matched to a gene: 11. The CDR3 is 16 amino acids. The germline gives CDR1 SGHTA, CDR2 FQGNSA. CDR3 DNA sequence: TGTGCCAGCAGCTCCATTCCCGGGACTAGTATCAATGAGCAGTTCTTC. It translates to CASSSIPGTSINEQFF.

V usage is TRBV6-5 and J usage is TRBJ1-6; D remains unclear. The CDR3 spans 16 residues. The V and J ends lost 0 bases and 6 bases respectively, with 12 bases between them. Germline CDR1 reads MNHEY; CDR2 reads SVGAGI. In nucleotides, the CDR3 is TGTGCCAGCAGTTACTCTCGGACGACACTTAATTCACCCCTCCACTTT. Translating it yields CASSYSRTTLNSPLHF.

This rearrangement joins TRBV28 to TRBJ1-1; D is unclear. The CDR3 contains 15 residues. V was trimmed by 4 bases and J by 5 bases, leaving 17 bases between them. In germline, CDR1 is MDHEN, CDR2 SYDVKM. The CDR3 bases are TGTGCCAGCAGTTCTCTCTCGCCCCGGAAAACTGAAGCTTTCTTT. Its translation: CASSSLSPRKTEAFF.

This chain uses TRBV28 with TRBJ2-1; 10 bases fit TRBD2. V shed 6 bases, J shed 10 bases, and the junction held 15 bases outside the gene matches. Germline V gene data show CDR1 as MDHEN and CDR2 as SYDVKM. The CDR3 is made up of 16 amino acids. This CDR3 is CASRERRLAGTGEQFF. CDR3 in DNA: TGTGCCAGCAGAGAAAGGAGACTAGCGGGTACGGGGGAGCAGTTCTTC.

This clone is deemed medium-sized. The CDR3 nucleotides read TGCGCCAGCAGCTGGTCAGACAGGATGAACACTGAAGCTTTCTTT. As protein: CASSWSDRMNTEAFF. This rearrangement joins TRBV5-1 to TRBJ1-1; D is possibly TRBD1 (6 bases). The CDR3 has 15 residues. The germline CDR1 and CDR2 sequences are SGHRS and YFSETQ. Trimming shortened V by 3 bases and J by 0 bases, and 12 bases separated the two germline ends.

The chain combines TRBV11-2 with TRBJ2-7; no clear D gene. The CDR3 contains 15 residues. CDR1 SGHAT and CDR2 FQNNGV come from the germline V gene. V dropped 5 bases and J dropped 3 bases, with 17 bases sitting between them. CDR3 nucleotides: TGTGCCAGCAGCGCAACCGTAGGGCGGCTCTACGAGCAGTACTTC. Protein: CASSATVGRLYEQYF.